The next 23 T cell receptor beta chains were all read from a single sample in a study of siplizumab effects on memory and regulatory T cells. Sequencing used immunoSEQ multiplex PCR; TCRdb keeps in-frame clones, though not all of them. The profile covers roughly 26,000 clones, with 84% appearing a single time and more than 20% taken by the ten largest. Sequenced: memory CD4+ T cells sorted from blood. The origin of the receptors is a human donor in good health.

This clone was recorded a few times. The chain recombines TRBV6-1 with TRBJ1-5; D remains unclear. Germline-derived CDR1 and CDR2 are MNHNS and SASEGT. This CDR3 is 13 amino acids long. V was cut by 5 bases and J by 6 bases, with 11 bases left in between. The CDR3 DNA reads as TGTGCCAGCAGTCGGCCGGGAGGTCAGCCCCAGCATTTT. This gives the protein CASSRPGGQPQHF.

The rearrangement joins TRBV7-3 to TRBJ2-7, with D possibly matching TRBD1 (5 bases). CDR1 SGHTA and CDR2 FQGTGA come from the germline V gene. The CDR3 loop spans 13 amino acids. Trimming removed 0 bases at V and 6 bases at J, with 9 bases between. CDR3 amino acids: CASSLTAGREQYF. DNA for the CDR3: TGTGCCAGCAGCTTAACTGCAGGGCGCGAGCAGTACTTC.

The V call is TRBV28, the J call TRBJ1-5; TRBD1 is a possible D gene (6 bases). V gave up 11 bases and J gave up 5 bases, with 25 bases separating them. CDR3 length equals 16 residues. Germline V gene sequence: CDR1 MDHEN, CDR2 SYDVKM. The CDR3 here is CAGTPRGGFTDQPQHF. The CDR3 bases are TGTGCCGGGACCCCTCGGGGGGGCTTTACGGATCAGCCCCAGCATTTT. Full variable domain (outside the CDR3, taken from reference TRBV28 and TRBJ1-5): DVKVTQSSRYLVKRTGEKVFLECVQDMDHENMFWYRQDPGLGLRLIYFSYDVKMKEKGDIPEGYSVSREKKERFSLILESASTNQTSMYLCAGTPRGGFTDQPQHFGDGTRLSIL.

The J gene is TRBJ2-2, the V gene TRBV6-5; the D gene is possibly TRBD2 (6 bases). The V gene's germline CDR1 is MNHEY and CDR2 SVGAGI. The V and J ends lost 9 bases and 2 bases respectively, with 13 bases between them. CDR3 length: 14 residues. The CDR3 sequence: CASSEGLNTGELFF. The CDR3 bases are TGTGCCAGTTCAGAGGGACTTAACACCGGGGAGCTGTTTTTT.

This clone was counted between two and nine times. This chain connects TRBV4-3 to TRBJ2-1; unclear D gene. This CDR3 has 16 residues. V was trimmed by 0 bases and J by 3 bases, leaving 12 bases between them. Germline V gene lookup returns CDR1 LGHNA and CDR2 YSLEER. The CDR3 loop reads CASSQDTSNRYNEQFF. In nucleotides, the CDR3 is TGCGCCAGCAGCCAAGATACTTCCAACCGCTACAATGAGCAGTTCTTC.

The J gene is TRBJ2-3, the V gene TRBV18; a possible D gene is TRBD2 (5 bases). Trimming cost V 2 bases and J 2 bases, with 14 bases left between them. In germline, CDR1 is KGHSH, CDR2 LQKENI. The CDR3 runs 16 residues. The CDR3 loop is CASSPSASPNTDTQYF. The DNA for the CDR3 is TGTGCCAGCTCACCATCGGCTAGCCCTAACACAGATACGCAGTATTTT. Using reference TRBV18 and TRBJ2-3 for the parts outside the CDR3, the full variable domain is NAGVMQNPRHLVRRRGQEARLRCSPMKGHSHVYWYRQLPEEGLKFMVYLQKENIIDESGMPKERFSAEFPKEGPSILRIQQVVRGDSAAYFCASSPSASPNTDTQYFGPGTRLTVL.

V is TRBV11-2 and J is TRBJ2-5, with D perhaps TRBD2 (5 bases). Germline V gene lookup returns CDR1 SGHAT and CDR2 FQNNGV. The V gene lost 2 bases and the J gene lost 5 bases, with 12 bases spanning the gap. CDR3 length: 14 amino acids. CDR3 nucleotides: TGTGCCAGCAGCTTATCGAGGCCGGGGGAGACCCAGTACTTC. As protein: CASSLSRPGETQYF.

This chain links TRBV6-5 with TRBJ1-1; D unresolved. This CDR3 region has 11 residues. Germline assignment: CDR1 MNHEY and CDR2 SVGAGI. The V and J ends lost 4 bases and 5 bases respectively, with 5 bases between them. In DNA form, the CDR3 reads TGTGCCAGCAGTTCGTGGACTGAAGCTTTCTTT. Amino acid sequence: CASSSWTEAFF.

The CDR3 DNA reads as TGTGCCAGCGAACCGGGGACGAACACTGAAGCTTTCTTT. Amino acid sequence: CASEPGTNTEAFF. The gene calls are TRBV6-1 and TRBJ1-1, with D maybe TRBD1 (5 bases). Germline assignment: CDR1 MNHNS and CDR2 SASEGT. Trimming stripped 8 bases from V and 1 base from J, with 11 bases between. CDR3 size: 13 residues.

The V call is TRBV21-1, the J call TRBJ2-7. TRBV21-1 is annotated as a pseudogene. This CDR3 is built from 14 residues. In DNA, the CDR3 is TGTGCCAGCAGCAAAGATTGCCACTCCTACGAGCAGTACTTC. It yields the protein CASSKDCHSYEQYF.

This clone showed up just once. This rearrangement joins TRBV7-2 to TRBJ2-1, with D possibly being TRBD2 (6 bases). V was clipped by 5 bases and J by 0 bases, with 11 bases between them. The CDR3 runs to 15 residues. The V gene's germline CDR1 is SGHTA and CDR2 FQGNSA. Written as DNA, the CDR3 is TGTGCCAGCAGCCTAGACGGGGGCTCCTACAATGAGCAGTTCTTC. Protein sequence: CASSLDGGSYNEQFF.

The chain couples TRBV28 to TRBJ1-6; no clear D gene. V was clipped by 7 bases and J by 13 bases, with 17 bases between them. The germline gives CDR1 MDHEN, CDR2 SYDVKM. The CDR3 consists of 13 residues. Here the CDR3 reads CASTQEGLRPLHF. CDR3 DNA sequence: TGTGCCAGCACCCAGGAGGGTTTACGCCCCCTCCACTTT. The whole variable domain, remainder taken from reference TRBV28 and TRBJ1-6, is DVKVTQSSRYLVKRTGEKVFLECVQDMDHENMFWYRQDPGLGLRLIYFSYDVKMKEKGDIPEGYSVSREKKERFSLILESASTNQTSMYLCASTQEGLRPLHFGNGTRLTVT.

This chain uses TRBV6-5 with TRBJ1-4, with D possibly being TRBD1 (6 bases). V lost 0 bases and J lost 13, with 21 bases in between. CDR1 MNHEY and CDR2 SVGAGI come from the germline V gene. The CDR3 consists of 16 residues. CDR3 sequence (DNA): TGTGCCAGCAGTTACTCCTCCACCAGACCAAAAGGGGGACTGTTTTTT. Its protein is CASSYSSTRPKGGLFF.

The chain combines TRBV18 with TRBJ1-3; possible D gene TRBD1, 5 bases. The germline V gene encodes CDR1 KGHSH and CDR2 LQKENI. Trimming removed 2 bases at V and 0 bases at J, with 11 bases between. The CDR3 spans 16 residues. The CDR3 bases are TGTGCCAGCTCACCAATTATCAGGGACTCTGGAAACACCATATATTTT. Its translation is CASSPIIRDSGNTIYF.

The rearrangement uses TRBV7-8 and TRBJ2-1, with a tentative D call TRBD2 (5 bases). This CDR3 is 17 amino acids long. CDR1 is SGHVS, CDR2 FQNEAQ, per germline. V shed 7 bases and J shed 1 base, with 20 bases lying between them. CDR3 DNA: TGTGCCAGCAAAATGAGGCTAGCAAGAGGATCCTACAATGAGCAGTTCTTC. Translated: CASKMRLARGSYNEQFF.

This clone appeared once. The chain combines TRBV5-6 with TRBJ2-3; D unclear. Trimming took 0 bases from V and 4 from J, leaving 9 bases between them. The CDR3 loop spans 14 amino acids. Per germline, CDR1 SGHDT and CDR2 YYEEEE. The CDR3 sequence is CASSLVSIADTQYF. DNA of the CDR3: TGTGCCAGCAGCTTGGTGTCTATCGCAGATACGCAGTATTTT.

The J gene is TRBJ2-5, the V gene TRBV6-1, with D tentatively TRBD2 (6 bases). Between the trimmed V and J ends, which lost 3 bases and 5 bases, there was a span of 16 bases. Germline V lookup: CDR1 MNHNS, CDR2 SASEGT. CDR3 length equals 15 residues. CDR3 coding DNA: TGTGCCAGCAGTGATTCTCCGGGGGAGTGGGAGACCCAGTACTTC. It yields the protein CASSDSPGEWETQYF.

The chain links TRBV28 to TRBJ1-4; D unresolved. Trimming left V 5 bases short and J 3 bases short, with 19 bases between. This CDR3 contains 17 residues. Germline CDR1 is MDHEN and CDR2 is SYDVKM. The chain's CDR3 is CASSKQSRLLANEKLFF. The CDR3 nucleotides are TGTGCCAGCAGTAAACAGAGCCGATTGTTGGCTAATGAAAAACTGTTTTTT.

CDR3 amino acids: CASTRTGVTNEKLFF. CDR3 bases: TGTGCCAGCACCCGAACAGGGGTTACTAATGAAAAACTGTTTTTT. The chain recombines TRBV2 with TRBJ1-4; 7 bases agree with TRBD1. In germline, CDR1 is SNHLY, CDR2 FYNNEI. The CDR3 is 15 amino acids. Unmatched junction bases numbered 7, after V lost 7 bases and J lost 2 bases.

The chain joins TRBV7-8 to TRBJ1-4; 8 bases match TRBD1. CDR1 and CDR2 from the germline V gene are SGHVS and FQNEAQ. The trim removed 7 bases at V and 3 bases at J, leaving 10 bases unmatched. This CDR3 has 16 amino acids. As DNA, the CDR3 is TGTGCCAGCATCCTTAGACCCAGGGGGCCTAATGAAAAACTGTTTTTT. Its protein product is CASILRPRGPNEKLFF.

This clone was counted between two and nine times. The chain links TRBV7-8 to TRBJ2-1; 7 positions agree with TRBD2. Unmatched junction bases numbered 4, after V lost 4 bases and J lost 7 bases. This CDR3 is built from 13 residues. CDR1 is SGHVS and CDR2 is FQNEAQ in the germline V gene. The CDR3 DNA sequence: TGTGCCAGCAGCTCGCTAGCGGATAATGAGCAGTTCTTC. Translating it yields CASSSLADNEQFF.

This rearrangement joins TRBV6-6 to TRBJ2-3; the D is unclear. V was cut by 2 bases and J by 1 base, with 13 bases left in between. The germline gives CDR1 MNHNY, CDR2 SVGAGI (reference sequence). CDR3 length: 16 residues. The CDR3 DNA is TGTGCCAGCAGTTACGGGTCTCGGTCCCGCACAGATACGCAGTATTTT. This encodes CASSYGSRSRTDTQYF.

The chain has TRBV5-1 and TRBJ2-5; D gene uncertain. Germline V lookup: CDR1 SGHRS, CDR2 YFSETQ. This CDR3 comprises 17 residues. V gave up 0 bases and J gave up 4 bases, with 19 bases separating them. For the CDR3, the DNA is TGCGCCAGCAGCTTGGAGGTCACCCCGAGGCACTTAGAGACCCAGTACTTC. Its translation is CASSLEVTPRHLETQYF.